This T cell receptor beta chain was identified in a study of T cells in Graves' hyperthyroidism and ophthalmopathy. TCR beta CDR3 sequences were amplified from RNA transcripts. The HTBI primer set was used in a first-round RT-PCR of the TCR CDR3. From the multiplex PCR reads, TCRdb called clonotypes with MiXCR, one entry per CDR3 protein. The data hold 360,000 or so distinct CDR3 sequences, with around 18% observed a single time. Germline V gene data show CDR1 as SNHLY and CDR2 as FYNNEI. The CDR3 contains 12 residues. V lost 7 bases, J lost 8 bases, and 14 bases lay in between. This clonotype was picked up many times.

The V call is TRBV2, the J call TRBJ1-1; D is perhaps TRBD1 (5 bases). The sequencing sample was made of blood. The source of this sequence is a woman between 40 and 50 years old with Graves' ophthalmopathy. The CDR3 coding sequence is TGTGCCAGCAAGGAGGGGCCCGCCGAAGCTTTCTTT. Amino acid sequence: CASKEGPAEAFF.